This entry is about one T cell receptor beta chain. The antigen remains undetermined. PCR was performed using 60 Vbeta and 13 Jbeta primers. Measured with immunoSEQ multiplex PCR; TCRdb has only the in-frame clones, and not every one. The sample lists over 150,000 clones; around three quarters were seen once. This entry belongs to a study of cytomegalovirus exposure and HLA in healthy donors. Study observations and caveats: Highest at DRB1 and lowest at HLA-C, TCR association rates differed among HLA loci in a later analysis. Earlier results showed most TCR beta V segments being productive about 87% or about 30% of the time.

Germline V gene sequence: CDR1 SGHTA, CDR2 FQGTGA. The CDR3 contains 13 residues. With V trimmed by 3 bases and J by 7 bases, 2 bases remained unmatched. The J gene is TRBJ2-1, the V gene TRBV7-3; 8 nucleotides line up with TRBD1. This receptor was taken from a man under 40 in good health and CMV-seropositive. The sequencing input was PBMCs. The CDR3 spells CASSFGTGNEQFF. CDR3 bases: TGTGCCAGCAGCTTCGGGACAGGTAATGAGCAGTTCTTC.